One and the same sample provided the 13 T cell receptor beta chains below, sequenced in a study of T-cell memory formation after mild COVID-19. TCRdb re-analysed the 5' RACE reads in MiXCR, keeping a single row per CDR3 protein. The data hold some 600,000 distinct CDR3 sequences, with 17% observed a single time. Sequencing used PBMCs or a T cell subset sorted from them (not recorded which). Source of these receptors: an adult woman who had mild COVID-19 (a few samples of this study predate the infection). Cell type and time point are not known.

This clonotype has just a few counts. The CDR3 loop is CASSYSRTSNEQFF. The CDR3 DNA reads as TGTGCCAGCAGTTACTCCCGGACTAGTAATGAGCAGTTCTTC. The chain carries TRBV6-5 and TRBJ2-1, with TRBD2 matching over 7 bases. There are 14 residues in the CDR3. V lost 0 bases and J lost 7; bases outside the gene matches: 3. Germline V CDR1 and CDR2: MNHEY, SVGAGI.

This clonotype was counted only a few times. The chain employs TRBV3-1 and TRBJ1-2; D gene ambiguous. V shed 0 bases and J shed 4 bases, with 15 bases lying between them. The CDR3 is 16 residues long. In germline, CDR1 is LGHDT, CDR2 YNNKEL (reference sequence). Here the CDR3 DNA reads TGTGCCAGCAGCCAAGAAGTCCACGTGGAGGGCTATGGCTACACCTTC. It codes for CASSQEVHVEGYGYTF.

This clonotype showed up just a few times. The rearrangement joins TRBV27 to TRBJ1-1, with 7 bases that match TRBD1. CDR1 and CDR2 (germline): MNHEY, SMNVEV (reference sequence). This CDR3 is built from 14 residues. With V trimmed by 6 bases and J by 2 bases, 6 bases remained unmatched. For the CDR3, the DNA is TGTGCCAGCAGAACCGGGACAGCAAACACTGAAGCTTTCTTT. This translates into CASRTGTANTEAFF.

This clonotype was recorded a few times. The chain has TRBV4-3 and TRBJ1-5, with 8 bases fitting TRBD1. The CDR3 has 17 amino acids. The germline gives CDR1 LGHNA, CDR2 YSLEER. Germline trimming cut 2 bases from V and 7 bases from J; bases unmatched to any gene: 13. The CDR3 spells CASSQYRRDRIWQPQHF. CDR3 bases: TGCGCCAGCAGCCAATACCGGCGGGACAGGATTTGGCAGCCCCAGCATTTT.

This clonotype was seen repeatedly, ten times or more. The chain carries TRBV5-5 and TRBJ2-1, with D perhaps matching TRBD2 (6 bases). The CDR3 runs 14 residues. V was cut by 0 bases and J by 7 bases, with 11 bases left in between. Germline CDR1 SGHKS, CDR2 YYEKEE (reference sequence). The CDR3 sequence: CASSLATSSNEQFF. Written as DNA, the CDR3 is TGTGCCAGCAGCTTGGCCACTAGCAGTAATGAGCAGTTCTTC.

This sequence joins TRBV9 and TRBJ2-3, with D perhaps assigned TRBD1 or TRBD2 (5 bases each). Trimming stripped 0 bases from V and 0 bases from J, with 11 bases between. CDR3 length: 16 residues. Per germline, CDR1 SGDLS and CDR2 YYNGEE. CDR3 sequence (DNA): TGTGCCAGCAGCGTAGATGGGGGAGCTAGCACAGATACGCAGTATTTT. It codes for CASSVDGGASTDTQYF.

This chain joins TRBV11-3 and TRBJ2-2, with 8 bases that match TRBD1. CDR1 is SGHNT and CDR2 is YENEEA in the germline V gene. J was trimmed by 4 bases and V by 8 bases; bases with no gene match: 6. The CDR3 covers 14 residues. DNA for the CDR3: TGTGCCAGCGGACTTACAGGGGGCACCGGGGAGCTGTTTTTT. This gives the protein CASGLTGGTGELFF.

The chain recombines TRBV5-1 with TRBJ2-1, with TRBD2 as a possible D gene (7 bases). Germline V gene lookup returns CDR1 SGHRS and CDR2 YFSETQ. Trimming shortened V by 6 bases and J by 9 bases, and 19 bases separated the two germline ends. The CDR3 length is 14 residues. Here the CDR3 reads CASNREGGSSEQFF. The CDR3 nucleotides read TGCGCCAGCAACAGGGAGGGCGGGTCATCTGAGCAGTTCTTC.

This chain connects TRBV10-3 to TRBJ2-7, with no clear D. The CDR3 has 13 residues. Germline lookup yields CDR1 ENHRY and CDR2 SYGVKD. Trimming cost V 5 bases and J 6 bases, with 14 bases left between them. CDR3 sequence: CAISPLSLGEQYF. CDR3 bases: TGTGCCATCAGTCCCCTGTCGTTAGGCGAGCAGTACTTC.

This clonotype showed up just a few times. The chain uses TRBV7-2 and TRBJ2-7; the D gene is possibly TRBD2 (5 bases). Trimming took off 1 base at V and 7 bases at J, with 11 bases between the two ends. Germline CDR1 and CDR2: SGHTA and FQGNSA. The length of the CDR3 is 13 residues. The CDR3 bases are TGTGCCAGCAGCTTAGTACGGACGGGGGAGCAGTACTTC. As protein: CASSLVRTGEQYF.

This clonotype was detected only a few times. The rearrangement joins TRBV7-3 to TRBJ2-1, with D perhaps matching TRBD1 (5 bases). Deletions cut 2 bases from V and 6 bases from J, with 11 bases between. The germline V gene has CDR1 SGHTA and CDR2 FQGTGA. The CDR3 spans 14 residues. The chain's CDR3 is CASSLLTGPNEQFF. The CDR3 region has the DNA TGTGCCAGCAGCTTACTTACAGGTCCCAATGAGCAGTTCTTC.

V usage is TRBV24-1 and J usage is TRBJ2-3; 10 bases are a match to TRBD1. The V and J ends lost 4 bases and 2 bases, in that order; junction bases with no gene match: 14. Germline lookup yields CDR1 KGHDR and CDR2 SFDVKD. The CDR3 is made up of 19 amino acids. For the CDR3, the DNA is TGTGCCACCAGTGACAACAGACCGGGACAGGGGAGACACACAGATACGCAGTATTTT. This codes for CATSDNRPGQGRHTDTQYF.

This chain connects TRBV18 to TRBJ1-2, with TRBD1 as a possible D gene (5 bases). Germline V gives CDR1 KGHSH, CDR2 LQKENI. This CDR3 has 14 residues. Between the trimmed V and J ends, which lost 3 bases and 8 bases, there was a span of 16 bases. CDR3 residues: CASSPRIDKGGYTF. The CDR3 DNA sequence: TGTGCCAGCTCACCGCGGATCGACAAGGGGGGCTACACCTTC.